This TCR beta chain was sequenced in a study of T cells in localized non-small cell lung cancer. Broader study findings: Heterogeneity stays possible, as sequencing covered only one tumor region. In adjacent lung appeared a median about 58 of the top 100 tumor clones. Uninvolved neighboring lung showed the greatest T cell clonality, exceeding tumor. Longer overall survival was associated with a higher density of T cells in the blood.

Germline lookup yields CDR1 MGHRA and CDR2 YSYEKL. V gave up 5 bases and J gave up 10 bases; unmatched junction bases: 4. This CDR3 is 11 amino acids long. This table comes from immunoSEQ multiplex PCR, and its TCRdb copy is limited to in-frame clones, with some not included. The sample has roughly 72,000 clones, 75% to 85% seen once. To note about this clone: No antigen is known for it.

The sample was peripheral blood, taken before any cancer treatment. This TCR came from a female donor of 60 years or more with stage I lung adenocarcinoma. This chain connects TRBV4-1 to TRBJ1-2; 7 nucleotides agree with TRBD1. CDR3 nucleotide sequence: TGCGCCAGCAGCAGGGACAGAGTCTACACCTTC. Translating gives CASSRDRVYTF.